The present entry profiles one TCR beta chain with its context. CDR3 size: 14 residues. CDR1 is SQVTM, CDR2 ANQGSEA, per germline. The ends were cut back, 7 bases at V and 0 bases at J, with 14 bases in the middle. This specimen belongs to a study of tumor T cells in aggressive B-cell lymphoma. Measured with immunoSEQ multiplex PCR; TCRdb has only the in-frame clones, and not every one. The sample shows thousands of clones, roughly nine tenths of them seen only once. The sample comprised tumor tissue. The clonotype was recovered from an adult with diffuse large B cell lymphoma. This chain links TRBV29-1 with TRBJ2-3, with a weak D call TRBD2 (6 bases). The CDR3 nucleotides read TGCAGCGGGCGGGGTTTCACAAGCACAGATACGCAGTATTTT. Translated: CSGRGFTSTDTQYF.